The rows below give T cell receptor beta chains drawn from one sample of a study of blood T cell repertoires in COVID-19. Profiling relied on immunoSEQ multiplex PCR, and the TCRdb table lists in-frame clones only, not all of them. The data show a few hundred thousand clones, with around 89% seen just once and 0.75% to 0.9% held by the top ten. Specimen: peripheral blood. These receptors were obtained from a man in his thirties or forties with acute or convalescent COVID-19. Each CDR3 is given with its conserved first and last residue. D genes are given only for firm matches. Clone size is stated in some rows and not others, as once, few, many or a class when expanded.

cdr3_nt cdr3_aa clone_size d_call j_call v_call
TGTGCCAGCAGTTTAGGGGCCAGGTTGGATGGCTACACCTTC CASSLGARLDGYTF few NA TRBJ1-2 TRBV28
TGTGCCAGCAGCCGTAAAGACACTAGAAACTCTGGGGCCAACGTCCTGACTTTC CASSRKDTRNSGANVLTF NA NA TRBJ2-6 TRBV3-1/TRBV3-2
TGTGCCAGCAGTTTAAGAGGGGGTCAAAAAAATGCTTTCTTT CASSLRGGQKNAFF NA NA TRBJ1-1 TRBV28
TGTGCCAGCAGCTTGGAGGCTAGTGGAACCCCCTGGGAGCAGTACTTC CASSLEASGTPWEQYF NA NA TRBJ2-7 TRBV5-6
TGTGCCAGTAGGATGCAAACAGGGGCCTATAGTTCACCCCTCCACTTT CASRMQTGAYSSPLHF NA TRBD1 TRBJ1-6 TRBV19
TGTGCCACCAGCAGAGATGCCTCTAGCGGGAATGTCGGGGAGCTGTTTTTT CATSRDASSGNVGELFF NA TRBD2 TRBJ2-2 TRBV15
TGTGCCAGCAGCGCACAGTATAGCAATCAGCCCCAGCATTTT CASSAQYSNQPQHF once NA TRBJ1-5 TRBV4-2
TGTGCCAGCAGTAAATTCAGGGCTGCTGATCAGCCCCAGCATTTT CASSKFRAADQPQHF NA NA TRBJ1-5 TRBV6-5
TGCGCCAGCAGCTTGGCAGTCAATGAGCAGTTCTTC CASSLAVNEQFF NA NA TRBJ2-1 TRBV5-1
TGTGCCAGCAGCGAGCGGAACACTGAAGCTTTCTTT CASSERNTEAFF NA NA TRBJ1-1 TRBV25-1
TGTGCCAGTTCAGACAGGGGGGGAGATACGCAGTATTTT CASSDRGGDTQYF NA TRBD1 TRBJ2-3 TRBV19
TGTGCCAGCAGTGGTGCCCGCGGGCGCCCGGTAGGTTCACCCCTCCACTTT CASSGARGRPVGSPLHF once NA TRBJ1-6 TRBV28
TGTGCCAGCAGTTACGGACAGGCCGGTATGAACACTGAAGCTTTCTTT CASSYGQAGMNTEAFF NA TRBD1 TRBJ1-1 TRBV6-6
TGTGCCAGCAGCTTAGAACTAGCGGGAGCAACTGGGGCCAACGTCCTGACTTTC CASSLELAGATGANVLTF NA TRBD2 TRBJ2-6 TRBV7-3
TGTGCCAGCGGCCGGGACAGGGGATCCTACGAGCAGTACTTC CASGRDRGSYEQYF once TRBD1 TRBJ2-7 TRBV7-8
TGCGCCAGCAGTGAACCCCCCTTCACCCGCACGGCTGAAGCTTTCTTT CASSEPPFTRTAEAFF NA NA TRBJ1-1 TRBV10-2
TGCGCCAGCAGCTTCACAGGGGGGGATGAAAAACTGTTTTTT CASSFTGGDEKLFF NA TRBD1 TRBJ1-4 TRBV5-1
TGTGCCAGCAGTCGTCCGGTGGAGACCCAGTACTTC CASSRPVETQYF NA NA TRBJ2-5 TRBV7-9
TGTGCCAGCAGCCAAGGGCTAGCGGCGAACACCGGGGAGCTGTTTTTT CASSQGLAANTGELFF few TRBD2 TRBJ2-2 TRBV3-1/TRBV3-2
TGTGCCAGCAGTGAAGCCAGGCTCTCGCAGTATTTT CASSEARLSQYF NA NA TRBJ2-3 TRBV2
TGTGCCTGGAGTTTGGGACAGGGGGCCGATGAGCAGTTCTTC CAWSLGQGADEQFF NA TRBD1 TRBJ2-1 TRBV30
TGTGCCAGCAGCTTAAACGCGCAGCCCCAGCATTTT CASSLNAQPQHF NA NA TRBJ1-5 TRBV13
TGTGCCAGCTCATTAACTCGGACAGAGTTTGAGAAGGGGACCCAGTACTTC CASSLTRTEFEKGTQYF NA NA TRBJ2-5 TRBV18
TGTGCCAGCAGCTTAGGACTAGCGAGGACCGGGGAGCTGTTTTTT CASSLGLARTGELFF few TRBD2 TRBJ2-2 TRBV5-4
TGTGCCAGCAGTCCCTATCCGGGACAGGGTGACAATGAGCAGTTCTTC CASSPYPGQGDNEQFF NA TRBD1 TRBJ2-1 TRBV7-3
TGTGCCAGCAGTTTATTTCCAGGTTCTAACTATGGCTACACCTTC CASSLFPGSNYGYTF NA NA TRBJ1-2 TRBV27
TGTGCCAGCAAGAGGAGCTCCTACGAGCAGTACTTC CASKRSSYEQYF few NA TRBJ2-7 TRBV28
TGTGCCAGCACCCGAGGACAGGGAGGAACTGAAGCTTTCTTT CASTRGQGGTEAFF NA TRBD1 TRBJ1-1 TRBV6-6
TGTGCCAGCAGCGCCCGGACAGGGGGAAATTCACCCCTCCACTTT CASSARTGGNSPLHF once TRBD1 TRBJ1-6 TRBV9
TGTGCCAGCAGTTATAAAGCGGGAGGGGCATACGAGCAGTACTTC CASSYKAGGAYEQYF NA TRBD2 TRBJ2-7 TRBV6-5
TGTGCCAGCAGTTTCAGGGTTCCCGGCTCCTACGAGCAGTACTTC CASSFRVPGSYEQYF few NA TRBJ2-7 TRBV28
TGTGCCAGCAGCTTAGGGGTGGAGGGACGGTTCAATGAAAAACTGTTTTTT CASSLGVEGRFNEKLFF NA NA TRBJ1-4 TRBV7-9
TGTGCCAGCGTGGGGGGAAACACTGAAGCTTTCTTT CASVGGNTEAFF NA NA TRBJ1-1 TRBV12-3/TRBV12-4
TGTGCCAGCACCGATGCAGGGGGTCAAGAGACCCAGTACTTC CASTDAGGQETQYF NA TRBD1 TRBJ2-5 TRBV28
TGTGCCAGCAGTGAATCCACGTTAGTCGGGGAGCTGTTTTTT CASSESTLVGELFF NA NA TRBJ2-2 TRBV6-1
TGCGCCAGCAGCTTGAATTCAGGGCGCTATGAGCAGTTCTTC CASSLNSGRYEQFF NA NA TRBJ2-1 TRBV5-1
TGTGCCATCAACACCGGGACAGGGCTCGATAATTCACCCCTCCACTTT CAINTGTGLDNSPLHF NA TRBD1 TRBJ1-6 TRBV10-3
TGCGCCAGCAGCTTGGCCGGGACTAGCGGGAGGGCGGGTGAGCAGTTCTTC CASSLAGTSGRAGEQFF NA TRBD2 TRBJ2-1 TRBV5-1
TGTGCCTGGAGAAGGCGAGGGATTAACTATGGCTACACCTTC CAWRRRGINYGYTF NA NA TRBJ1-2 TRBV30
TGTGCCAGCAGCGTAGGCGTTGGAGATGTGGAGACCCAGTACTTC CASSVGVGDVETQYF NA NA TRBJ2-5 TRBV9
TGTGCCAGTAGTATTGGCGGCAGGGGGCGCGGCTACACCTTC CASSIGGRGRGYTF NA TRBD1 TRBJ1-2 TRBV19
TGTGCCAGCTTCGCCACAGGGTGGGGTGAGCAGTTCTTC CASFATGWGEQFF NA NA TRBJ2-1 TRBV28
TGTGCCAGCAGTACGGGACATATGAACACTGAAGCTTTCTTT CASSTGHMNTEAFF NA NA TRBJ1-1 TRBV28
TGTGCCAGCAGTATGCGGGGGGACACAACTAATGAAAAACTGTTTTTT CASSMRGDTTNEKLFF NA NA TRBJ1-4 TRBV2
TGTGCCAGCAGCCAACTGTACGAGCAGTACTTC CASSQLYEQYF NA NA TRBJ2-7 TRBV3-1/TRBV3-2
TGCGCCAGCAGCCAGCTGACAGCCCAGAACACTGAAGCTTTCTTT CASSQLTAQNTEAFF NA NA TRBJ1-1 TRBV4-1
TGTGCCAGCAGCAAAGACCGGACAGGGGACAATGAGCAGTTCTTC CASSKDRTGDNEQFF NA NA TRBJ2-1 TRBV21-1
TGTGCCAGCTATCAGGGCGTAGGGGCCGGGGGGAACACTGAAGCTTTCTTT CASYQGVGAGGNTEAFF NA NA TRBJ1-1 TRBV28